The clone carrying this T cell receptor (beta chain) has just a few counts. Its antigen is unidentified. The data originate from a study of Tregs in tolerant kidney transplant recipients. Study results and limitations: Activated donor B cell expansion appeared to reveal the most relevant donor-specific TCRbeta repertoire. Antigen-driven expansion was suggested because donor-specific Tregs expanded more than all Tregs in tolerant patients.

Trimming removed 0 bases at V and 4 bases at J, with 6 bases between. CDR3 size: 13 residues. The germline V gene encodes CDR1 KGHSY and CDR2 FQNENV. The protocol was immunoSEQ multiplex PCR, while the TCRdb copy is restricted to in-frame clones and leaves out a portion. The sample holds about 110,000 clones; 90% are singletons and the top ten take 0.34%. V gene TRBV16 combines with J gene TRBJ1-1; D is perhaps TRBD1 (6 bases). This sample comprised CD4+ T cells from blood, obtained before the transplant. This clonotype was obtained from a human donor who received a combined kidney and bone marrow transplant. CDR3 loop: CASSQSRGTEAFF. The CDR3 region has the DNA TGTGCCAGCAGCCAATCCAGGGGCACTGAAGCTTTCTTT. Together with reference TRBV16 and TRBJ1-1, the CDR3 gives the full variable domain: GEEVAQTPKHLVRGEGQKAKLYCAPIKGHSYVFWYQQVLKNEFKFLISFQNENVFDETGMPKERFSAKCLPNSPCSLEIQATKLEDSAVYFCASSQSRGTEAFFGQGTRLTVV.